The clone carrying this T cell receptor (beta chain) was detected once. Germline and junction disagree at one end, which may indicate a read error. With a J-beta primer mix and a sample-barcoded 5' primer, a second PCR ran about 7 to 12 cycles. MiXCR, applied by TCRdb to the 5' RACE reads, yields one record per CDR3 protein. The data show fewer than 1,000,000 distinct CDR3 sequences, under 45% seen once. This CDR3 region has 17 residues. Per germline, CDR1 LGHDT and CDR2 YNNKEL (reference sequence). This entry belongs to a study of blood T cells in healthy people across ages. The source of this sequence is a man in his 60s in good health. The J gene is TRBJ1-1, the V gene TRBV3-1; D remains unclear. The sequencing input was blood. CDR3 coding DNA: TGTGCCAGCACCCAAGTGGGGAGGAACGGGCCGAACTCTGAAGCTTTCTTT. Translated: CASTQVGRNGPNSEAFF.